This T cell receptor (beta chain) was retrieved from a study of control samples from healthy donors and cancer patients. Assay: immunoSEQ multiplex PCR; the TCRdb copy retains only in-frame clones and omits some. The repertoire includes over 150,000 clones, more than 85% of them detected once, and around 2.2% sits in the top ten. Between the trimmed V and J ends, which lost 0 bases and 13 bases, there was a span of 10 bases. Per the germline V gene, CDR1 is LNHNV and CDR2 is YYDKDF (reference sequence). The CDR3 consists of 13 residues. Sequenced material: blood. V usage is TRBV15 and J usage is TRBJ1-6; D is uncertain. The receptor was isolated from a woman in her thirties or forties in good health. This CDR3 is CATSREVASPLHF. CDR3 in DNA: TGTGCCACCAGCAGAGAAGTAGCTTCCCCCCTCCACTTT.